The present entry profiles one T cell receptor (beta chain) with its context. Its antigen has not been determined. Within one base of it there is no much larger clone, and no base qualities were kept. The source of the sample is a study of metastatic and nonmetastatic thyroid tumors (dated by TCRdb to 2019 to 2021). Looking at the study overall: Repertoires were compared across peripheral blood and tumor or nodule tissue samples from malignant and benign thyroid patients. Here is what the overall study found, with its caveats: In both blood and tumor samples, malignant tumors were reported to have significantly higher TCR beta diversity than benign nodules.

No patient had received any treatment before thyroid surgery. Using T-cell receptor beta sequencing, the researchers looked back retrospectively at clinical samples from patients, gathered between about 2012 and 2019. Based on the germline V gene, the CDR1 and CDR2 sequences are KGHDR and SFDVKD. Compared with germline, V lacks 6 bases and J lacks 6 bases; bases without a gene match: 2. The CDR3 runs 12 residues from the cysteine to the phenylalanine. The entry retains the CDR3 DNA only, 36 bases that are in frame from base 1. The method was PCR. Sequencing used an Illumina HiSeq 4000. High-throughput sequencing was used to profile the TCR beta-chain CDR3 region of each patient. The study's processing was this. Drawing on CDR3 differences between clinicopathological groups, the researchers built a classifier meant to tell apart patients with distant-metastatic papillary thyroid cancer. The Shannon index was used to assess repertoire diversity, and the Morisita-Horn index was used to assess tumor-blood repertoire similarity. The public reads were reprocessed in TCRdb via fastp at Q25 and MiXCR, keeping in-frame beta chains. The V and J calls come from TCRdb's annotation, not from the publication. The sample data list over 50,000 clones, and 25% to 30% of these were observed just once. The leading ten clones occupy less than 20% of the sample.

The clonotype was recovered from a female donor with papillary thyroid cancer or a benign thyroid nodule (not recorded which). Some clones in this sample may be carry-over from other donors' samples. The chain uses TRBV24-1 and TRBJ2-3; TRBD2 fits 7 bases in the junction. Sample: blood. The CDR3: CATSRGGDTQYF. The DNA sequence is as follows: TGTGCCACCAGTAGGGGAGGGGATACGCAGTATTTT.